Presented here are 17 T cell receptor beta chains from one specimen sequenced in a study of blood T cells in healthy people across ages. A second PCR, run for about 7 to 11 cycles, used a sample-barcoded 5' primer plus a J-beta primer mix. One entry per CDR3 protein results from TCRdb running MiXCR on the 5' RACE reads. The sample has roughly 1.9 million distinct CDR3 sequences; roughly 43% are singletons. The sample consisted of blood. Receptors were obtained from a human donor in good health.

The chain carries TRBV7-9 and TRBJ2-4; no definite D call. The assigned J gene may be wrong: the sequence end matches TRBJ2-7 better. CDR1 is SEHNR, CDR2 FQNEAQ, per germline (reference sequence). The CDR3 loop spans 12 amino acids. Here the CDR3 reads CASSLAINEQYF. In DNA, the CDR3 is TGTGCCAGCAGCTTAGCGATTAACGAGCAGTACTTC.

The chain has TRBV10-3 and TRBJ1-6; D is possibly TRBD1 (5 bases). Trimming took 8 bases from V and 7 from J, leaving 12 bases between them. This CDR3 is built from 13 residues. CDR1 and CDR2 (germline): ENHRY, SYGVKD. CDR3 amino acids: CAIGPGLNSPLHF. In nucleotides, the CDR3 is TGTGCCATCGGGCCAGGGCTAAATTCACCCCTCCACTTT.

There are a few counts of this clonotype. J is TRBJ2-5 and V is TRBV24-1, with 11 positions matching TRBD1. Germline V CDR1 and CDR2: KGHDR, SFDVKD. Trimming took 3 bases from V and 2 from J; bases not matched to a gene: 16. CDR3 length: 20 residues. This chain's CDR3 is CATSDPSPSDRGRIQETQYF. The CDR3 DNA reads TGTGCCACCAGTGATCCCTCACCCTCGGACAGGGGGCGAATACAAGAGACCCAGTACTTC.

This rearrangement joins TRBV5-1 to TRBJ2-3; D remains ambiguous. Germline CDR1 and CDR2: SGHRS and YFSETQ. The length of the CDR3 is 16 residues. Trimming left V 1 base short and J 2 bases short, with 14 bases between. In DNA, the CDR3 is TGCGCCAGCAGCTTGTCGGACGGAGCAGACACAGATACGCAGTATTTT. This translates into CASSLSDGADTDTQYF.

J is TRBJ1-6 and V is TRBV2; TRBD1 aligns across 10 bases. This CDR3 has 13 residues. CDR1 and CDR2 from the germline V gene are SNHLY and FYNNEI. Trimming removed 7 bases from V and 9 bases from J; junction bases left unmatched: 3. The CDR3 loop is CASTRDRGSPLHF. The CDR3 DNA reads TGTGCCAGCACAAGGGACAGGGGTTCACCCCTCCACTTT.

CDR3 nucleotide sequence: TGTGCCAGCAGCCAAGATCTCCTAGCGGCAGACCAAGAGACCCAGTTCTTC. Protein: CASSQDLLAADQETQFF. This rearrangement joins TRBV4-2 to TRBJ2-5, with 7 bases aligning to TRBD2. The J call may be mistaken, given a closer DNA end match to TRBJ2-1. The germline V gene encodes CDR1 LGHNA and CDR2 YNFKEQ. The CDR3 sequence is 17 residues long.

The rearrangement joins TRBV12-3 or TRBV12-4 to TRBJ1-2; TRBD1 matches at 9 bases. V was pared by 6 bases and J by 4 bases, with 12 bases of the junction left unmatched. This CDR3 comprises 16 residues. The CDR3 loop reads CASSHTPGTGFYGYTF. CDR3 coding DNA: TGTGCCAGCAGCCACACCCCCGGGACAGGGTTCTATGGCTACACCTTC.

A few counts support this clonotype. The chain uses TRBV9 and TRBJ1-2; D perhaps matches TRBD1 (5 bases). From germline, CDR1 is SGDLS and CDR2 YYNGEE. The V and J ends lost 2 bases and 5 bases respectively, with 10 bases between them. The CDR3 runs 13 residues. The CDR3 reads CASSVMQGYGYTF. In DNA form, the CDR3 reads TGTGCCAGCAGCGTTATGCAGGGTTATGGCTACACCTTC.

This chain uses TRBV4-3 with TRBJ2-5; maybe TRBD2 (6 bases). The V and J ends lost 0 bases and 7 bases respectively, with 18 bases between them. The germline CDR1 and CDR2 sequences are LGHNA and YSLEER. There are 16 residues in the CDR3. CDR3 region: CASSQESARAGGTQYF. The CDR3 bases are TGCGCCAGCAGCCAAGAGTCGGCAAGGGCCGGGGGGACCCAGTACTTC.

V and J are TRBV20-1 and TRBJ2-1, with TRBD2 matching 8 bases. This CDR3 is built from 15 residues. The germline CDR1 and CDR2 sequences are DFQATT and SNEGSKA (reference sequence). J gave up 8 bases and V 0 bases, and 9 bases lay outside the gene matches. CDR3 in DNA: TGCAGTGCTAGAGATGGGCGACTAGCGATCGATGAGCAGTTCTTC. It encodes CSARDGRLAIDEQFF.

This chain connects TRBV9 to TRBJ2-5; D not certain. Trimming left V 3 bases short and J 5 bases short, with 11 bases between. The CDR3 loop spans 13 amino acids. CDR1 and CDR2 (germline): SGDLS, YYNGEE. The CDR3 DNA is TGTGCCAGCAGCGGAAGCCCGTTGGAGACCCAGTACTTC. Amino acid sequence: CASSGSPLETQYF.

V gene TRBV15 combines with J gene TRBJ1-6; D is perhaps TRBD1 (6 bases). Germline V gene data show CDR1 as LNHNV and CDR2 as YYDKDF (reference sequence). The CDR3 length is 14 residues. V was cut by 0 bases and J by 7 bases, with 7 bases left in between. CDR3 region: CATSRDRGNSPLHF. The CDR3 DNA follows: TGTGCCACCAGCAGAGACAGGGGAAATTCACCCCTCCACTTT.

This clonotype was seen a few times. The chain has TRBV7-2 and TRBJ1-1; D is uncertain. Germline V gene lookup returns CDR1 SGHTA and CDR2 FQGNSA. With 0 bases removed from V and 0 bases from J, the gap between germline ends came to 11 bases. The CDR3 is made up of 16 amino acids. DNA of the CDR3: TGTGCCAGCAGCTTAGCGAGGAGGCCTGTGAACACTGAAGCTTTCTTT. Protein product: CASSLARRPVNTEAFF. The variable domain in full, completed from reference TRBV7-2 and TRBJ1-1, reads GAGVSQSPSNKVTEKGKDVELRCDPISGHTALYWYRQSLGQGLEFLIYFQGNSAPDKSGLPSDRFSAERTGGSVSTLTIQRTQQEDSAVYLCASSLARRPVNTEAFFGQGTRLTVV.

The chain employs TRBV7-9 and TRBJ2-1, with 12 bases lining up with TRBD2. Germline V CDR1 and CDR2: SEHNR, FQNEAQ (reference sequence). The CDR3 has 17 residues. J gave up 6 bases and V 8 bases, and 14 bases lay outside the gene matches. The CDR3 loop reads CASHARLGLAGSNEQFF. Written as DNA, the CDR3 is TGTGCCAGCCACGCACGATTAGGACTAGCGGGGAGCAATGAGCAGTTCTTC.

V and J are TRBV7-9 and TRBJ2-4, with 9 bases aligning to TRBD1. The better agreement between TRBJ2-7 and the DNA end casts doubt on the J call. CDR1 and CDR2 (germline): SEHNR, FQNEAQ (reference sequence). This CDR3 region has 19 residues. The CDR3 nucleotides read TGTGCCAGCAGCTCCCAAGGGCGCACTGCGGGACAGGGACCCTACGAGCAGTACTTC. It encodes CASSSQGRTAGQGPYEQYF.

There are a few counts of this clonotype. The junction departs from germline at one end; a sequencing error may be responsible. The CDR3 sequence: CAGSLGGQGAYGYTF. The CDR3 nucleotides read TGTGCCGGCAGTTTAGGGGGACAGGGGGCATATGGCTACACCTTC. This chain joins TRBV12-3 or TRBV12-4 and TRBJ1-2; TRBD1 agrees at 12 bases. The CDR3 totals 15 residues.

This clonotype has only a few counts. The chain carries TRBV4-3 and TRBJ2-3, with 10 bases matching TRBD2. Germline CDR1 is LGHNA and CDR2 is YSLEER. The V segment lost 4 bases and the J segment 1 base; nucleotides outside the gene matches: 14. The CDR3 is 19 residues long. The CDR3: CASSPLGLGLAEGTDTQYF. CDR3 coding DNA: TGCGCCAGCAGCCCCTTAGGGTTAGGACTAGCGGAGGGCACAGATACGCAGTATTTT.